This TCR beta chain was captured in a study of cytomegalovirus exposure and HLA in healthy donors. Both 60 Vbeta primers and 13 Jbeta primers went into the PCR. The table came from immunoSEQ multiplex PCR; TCRdb's copy has only in-frame clones and leaves some out. Among about 84,000 clones listed, approximately 78% were seen once. Germline V gene data show CDR1 as SEHNR and CDR2 as FQNEAQ (reference sequence). This CDR3 is built from 16 residues. V lost 0 bases, J lost 3 bases, and 2 bases stayed unmatched. Sequenced input: PBMCs. The rearrangement joins TRBV7-9 to TRBJ2-6, with 7 bases lining up with TRBD1. This TCR was sampled from a male donor in good health and CMV-seropositive. The CDR3 region is CASSLARGHGANVLTF. The CDR3 nucleotides read TGTGCCAGCAGCTTAGCTAGGGGGCATGGGGCCAACGTCCTGACTTTC.